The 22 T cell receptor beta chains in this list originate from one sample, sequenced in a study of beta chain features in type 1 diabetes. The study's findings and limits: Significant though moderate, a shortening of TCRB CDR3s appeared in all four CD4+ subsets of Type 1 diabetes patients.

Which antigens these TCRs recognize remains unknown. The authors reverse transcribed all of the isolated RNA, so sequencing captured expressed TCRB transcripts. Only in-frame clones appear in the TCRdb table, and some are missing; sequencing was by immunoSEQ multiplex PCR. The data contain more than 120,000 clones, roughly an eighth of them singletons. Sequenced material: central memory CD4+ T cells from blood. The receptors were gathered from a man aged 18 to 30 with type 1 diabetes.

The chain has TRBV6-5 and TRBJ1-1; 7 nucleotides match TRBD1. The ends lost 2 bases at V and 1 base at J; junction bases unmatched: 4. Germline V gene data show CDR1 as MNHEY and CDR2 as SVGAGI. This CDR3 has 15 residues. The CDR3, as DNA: TGTGCCAGCAGTTACGAGGGGACAGCGAACACTGAAGCTTTCTTT. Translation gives CASSYEGTANTEAFF.

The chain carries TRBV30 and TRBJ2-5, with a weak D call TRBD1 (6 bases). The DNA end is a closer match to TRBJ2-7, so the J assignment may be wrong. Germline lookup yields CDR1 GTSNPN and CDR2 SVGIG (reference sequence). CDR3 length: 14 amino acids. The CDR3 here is CAWSVQGNSYEQYF. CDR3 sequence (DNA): TGTGCCTGGAGTGTACAGGGAAACTCCTACGAGCAGTACTTC.

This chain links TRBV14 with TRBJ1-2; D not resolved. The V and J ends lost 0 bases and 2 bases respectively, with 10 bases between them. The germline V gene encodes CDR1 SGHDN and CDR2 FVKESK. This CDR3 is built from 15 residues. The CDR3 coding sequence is TGTGCCAGCAGCCAAGAGGGCAGCGTGAACTATGGCTACACCTTC. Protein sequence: CASSQEGSVNYGYTF.

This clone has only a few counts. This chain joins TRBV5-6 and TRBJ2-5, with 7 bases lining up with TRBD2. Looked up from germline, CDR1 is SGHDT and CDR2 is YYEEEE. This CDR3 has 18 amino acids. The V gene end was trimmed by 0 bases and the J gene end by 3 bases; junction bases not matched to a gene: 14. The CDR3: CASSLVSSGFPTKETQYF. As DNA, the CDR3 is TGTGCCAGCAGCTTGGTCTCTAGCGGTTTTCCGACTAAAGAGACCCAGTACTTC.

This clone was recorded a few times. The CDR3 DNA reads as TGCAGCGTTGCGTCAGGGGGCACTGGGAGAGATACGCAGTATTTT. Protein sequence: CSVASGGTGRDTQYF. The chain employs TRBV29-1 and TRBJ2-3, with 8 nucleotides matching TRBD1. Germline assignment: CDR1 SQVTM and CDR2 ANQGSEA. This CDR3 has 15 residues. Trimming cost V 4 bases and J 5 bases; bases outside gene matches: 11.

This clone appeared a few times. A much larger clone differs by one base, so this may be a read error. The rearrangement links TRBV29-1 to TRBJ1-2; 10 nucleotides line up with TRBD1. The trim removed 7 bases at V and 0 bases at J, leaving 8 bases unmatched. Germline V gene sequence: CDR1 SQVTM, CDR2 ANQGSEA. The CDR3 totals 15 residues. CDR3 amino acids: CSGAGQGTANYGYTF. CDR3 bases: TGCAGCGGTGCGGGACAGGGGACCGCTAACTATGGCTACACCTTC. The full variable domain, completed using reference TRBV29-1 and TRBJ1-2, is SAVISQKPSRDICQRGTSLTIQCQVDSQVTMMFWYRQQPGQSLTLIATANQGSEATYESGFVIDKFPISRPNLTFSTLTVSNMSPEDSSIYLCSGAGQGTANYGYTFGSGTRLTVV.

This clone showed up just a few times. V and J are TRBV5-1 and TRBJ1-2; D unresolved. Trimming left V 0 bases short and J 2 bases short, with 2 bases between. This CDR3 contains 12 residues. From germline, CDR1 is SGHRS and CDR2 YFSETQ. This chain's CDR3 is CASSLGNYGYTF. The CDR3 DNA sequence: TGCGCCAGCAGCTTGGGGAACTATGGCTACACCTTC.

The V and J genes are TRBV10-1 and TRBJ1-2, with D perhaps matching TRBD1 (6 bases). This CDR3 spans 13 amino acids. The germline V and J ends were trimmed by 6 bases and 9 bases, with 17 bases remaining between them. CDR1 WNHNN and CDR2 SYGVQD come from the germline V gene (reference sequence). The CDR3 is CASSRGIGQSYTF. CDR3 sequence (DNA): TGCGCCAGCAGCCGCGGTATAGGACAGAGCTACACCTTC.

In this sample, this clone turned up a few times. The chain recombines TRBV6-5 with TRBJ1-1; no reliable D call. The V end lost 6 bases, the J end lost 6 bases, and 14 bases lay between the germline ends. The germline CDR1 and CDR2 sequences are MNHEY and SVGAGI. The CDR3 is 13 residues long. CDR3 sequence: CASSYMSRAEAFF. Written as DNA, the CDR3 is TGTGCCAGCAGCTATATGAGTCGGGCTGAAGCTTTCTTT.

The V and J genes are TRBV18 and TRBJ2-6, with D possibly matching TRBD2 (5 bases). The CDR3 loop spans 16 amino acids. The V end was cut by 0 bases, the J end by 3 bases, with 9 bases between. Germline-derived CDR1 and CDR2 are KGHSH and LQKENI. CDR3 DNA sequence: TGTGCCAGCTCACCACCGGGCGCGGGTGGGGCCAACGTCCTGACTTTC. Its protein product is CASSPPGAGGANVLTF.

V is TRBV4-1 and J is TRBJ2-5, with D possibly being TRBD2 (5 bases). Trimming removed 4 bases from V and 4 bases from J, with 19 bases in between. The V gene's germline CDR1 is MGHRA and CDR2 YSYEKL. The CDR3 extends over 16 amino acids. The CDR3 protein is CASSPGGSTGRETQYF. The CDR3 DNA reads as TGCGCCAGCAGCCCCGGCGGGTCGACGGGGAGAGAGACCCAGTACTTC.

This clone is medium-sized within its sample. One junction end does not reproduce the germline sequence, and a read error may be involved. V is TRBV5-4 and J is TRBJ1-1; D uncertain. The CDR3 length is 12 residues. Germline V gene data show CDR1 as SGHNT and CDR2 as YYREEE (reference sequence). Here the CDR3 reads CASSLDSTPAFF. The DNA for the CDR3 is TGTGCCAGCAGTTTGGACTCCACGCCAGCTTTCTTT.

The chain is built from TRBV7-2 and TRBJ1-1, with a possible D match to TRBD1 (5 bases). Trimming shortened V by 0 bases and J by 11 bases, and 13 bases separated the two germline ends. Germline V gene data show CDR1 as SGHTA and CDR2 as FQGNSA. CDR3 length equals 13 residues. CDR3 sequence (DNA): TGTGCCAGCAGCTTAGCGTTGGGAGGGGTTGCTTTCTTT. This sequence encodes CASSLALGGVAFF. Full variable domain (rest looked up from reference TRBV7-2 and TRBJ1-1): GAGVSQSPSNKVTEKGKDVELRCDPISGHTALYWYRQSLGQGLEFLIYFQGNSAPDKSGLPSDRFSAERTGGSVSTLTIQRTQQEDSAVYLCASSLALGGVAFFGQGTRLTVV.

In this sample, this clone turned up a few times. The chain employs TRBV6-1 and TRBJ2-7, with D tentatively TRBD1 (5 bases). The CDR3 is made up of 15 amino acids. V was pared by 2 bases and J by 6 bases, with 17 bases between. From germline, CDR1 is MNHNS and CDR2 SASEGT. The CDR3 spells CASSEQGTASGEQYF. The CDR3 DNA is TGTGCCAGCAGTGAACAGGGAACCGCCTCGGGCGAGCAGTACTTC.

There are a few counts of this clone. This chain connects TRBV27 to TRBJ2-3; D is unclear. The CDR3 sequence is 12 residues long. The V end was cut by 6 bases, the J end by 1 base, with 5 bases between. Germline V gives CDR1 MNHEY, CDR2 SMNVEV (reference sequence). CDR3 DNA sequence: TGTGCCAGCAGACCACGCACAGATACGCAGTATTTT. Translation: CASRPRTDTQYF.

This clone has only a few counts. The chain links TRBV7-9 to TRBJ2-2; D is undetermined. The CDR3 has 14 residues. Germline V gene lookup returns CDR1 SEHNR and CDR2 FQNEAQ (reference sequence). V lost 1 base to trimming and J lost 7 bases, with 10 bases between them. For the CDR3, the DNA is TGTGCCAGCAGCTTAGGGTATGATGGCGGGGAGCTGTTTTTT. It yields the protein CASSLGYDGGELFF.

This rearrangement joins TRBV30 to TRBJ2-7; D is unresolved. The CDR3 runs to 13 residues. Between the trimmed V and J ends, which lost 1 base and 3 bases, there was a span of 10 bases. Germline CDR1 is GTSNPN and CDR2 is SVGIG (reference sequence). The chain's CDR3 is CAWSENRDYEQYF. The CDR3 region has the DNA TGTGCCTGGAGTGAGAATAGAGACTACGAGCAGTACTTC.

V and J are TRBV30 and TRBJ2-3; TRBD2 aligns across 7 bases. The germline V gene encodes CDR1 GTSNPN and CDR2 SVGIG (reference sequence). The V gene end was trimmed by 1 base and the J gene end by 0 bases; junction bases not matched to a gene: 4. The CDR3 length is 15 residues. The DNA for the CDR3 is TGTGCCTGGAGTGGGACTAGGGACAGCACAGATACGCAGTATTTT. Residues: CAWSGTRDSTDTQYF.

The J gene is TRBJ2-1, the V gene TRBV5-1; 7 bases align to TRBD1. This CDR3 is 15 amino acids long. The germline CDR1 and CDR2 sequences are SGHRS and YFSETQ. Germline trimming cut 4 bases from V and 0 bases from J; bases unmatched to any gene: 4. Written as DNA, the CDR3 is TGCGCCAGCAGCCCGGGACAGCCCTCCTACAATGAGCAGTTCTTC. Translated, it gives CASSPGQPSYNEQFF. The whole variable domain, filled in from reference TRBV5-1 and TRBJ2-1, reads KAGVTQTPRYLIKTRGQQVTLSCSPISGHRSVSWYQQTPGQGLQFLFEYFSETQRNKGNFPGRFSGRQFSNSRSEMNVSTLELGDSALYLCASSPGQPSYNEQFFGPGTRLTVL.

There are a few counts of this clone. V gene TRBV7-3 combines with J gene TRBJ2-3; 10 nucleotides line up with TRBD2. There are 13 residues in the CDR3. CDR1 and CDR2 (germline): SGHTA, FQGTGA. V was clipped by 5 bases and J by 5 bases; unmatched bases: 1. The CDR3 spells CASSRTSGDTQYF. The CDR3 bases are TGTGCCAGCAGCCGGACTAGCGGAGATACGCAGTATTTT. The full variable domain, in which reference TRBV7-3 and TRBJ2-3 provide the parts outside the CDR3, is GAGVSQTPSNKVTEKGKYVELRCDPISGHTALYWYRQSLGQGPEFLIYFQGTGAADDSGLPNDRFFAVRPEGSVSTLKIQRTERGDSAVYLCASSRTSGDTQYFGPGTRLTVL.

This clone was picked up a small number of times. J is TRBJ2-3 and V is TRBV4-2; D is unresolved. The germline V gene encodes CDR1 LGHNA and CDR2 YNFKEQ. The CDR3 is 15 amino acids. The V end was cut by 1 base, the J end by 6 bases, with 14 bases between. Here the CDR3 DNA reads TGTGCCAGCAGCCAAGCCGCCGTCCCCCAGGATACGCAGTATTTT. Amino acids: CASSQAAVPQDTQYF.

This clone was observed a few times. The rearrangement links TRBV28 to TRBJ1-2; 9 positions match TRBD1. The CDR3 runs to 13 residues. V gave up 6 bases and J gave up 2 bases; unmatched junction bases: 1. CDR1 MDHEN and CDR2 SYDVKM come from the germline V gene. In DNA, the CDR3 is TGTGCCAGCAGCGGGACAGGGAACTATGGCTACACCTTC. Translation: CASSGTGNYGYTF.